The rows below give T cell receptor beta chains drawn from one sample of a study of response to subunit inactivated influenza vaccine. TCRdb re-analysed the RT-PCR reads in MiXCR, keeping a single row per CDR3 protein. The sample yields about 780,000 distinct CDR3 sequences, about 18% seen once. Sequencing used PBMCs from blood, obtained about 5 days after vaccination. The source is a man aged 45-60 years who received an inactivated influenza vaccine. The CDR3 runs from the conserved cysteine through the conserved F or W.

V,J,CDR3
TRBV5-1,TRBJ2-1,CASSLLQGSYNEQFF
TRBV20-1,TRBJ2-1,CSADPGLAWGEQFF
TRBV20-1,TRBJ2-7,CSATRKREVGEQYF
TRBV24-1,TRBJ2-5,CATSDFRSNRLAGGETQYF
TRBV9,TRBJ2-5,CASSEAGGVVQETQYF
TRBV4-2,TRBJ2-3,CAGSQLGSTDTQYF
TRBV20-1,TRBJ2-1,CSARGLWYEQFF
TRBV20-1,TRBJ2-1,CSARVGGQYNNEQFF
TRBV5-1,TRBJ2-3,CASSFSGGTTDTQYF
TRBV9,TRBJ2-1,CASSVAWGSSYNEQFF
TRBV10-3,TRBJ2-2,CAIRPSFGRGTGELFF
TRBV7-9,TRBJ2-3,CASSYFGASRGTDTQYF
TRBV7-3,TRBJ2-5,CASSFGIEETQYF
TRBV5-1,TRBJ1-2,CASSPRTGGGYTF
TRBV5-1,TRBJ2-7,CASSLQGQSSYEQYF
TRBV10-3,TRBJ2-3,CAISESKRGTDTQYF
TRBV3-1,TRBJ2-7,CASSPTSGANYEQYF
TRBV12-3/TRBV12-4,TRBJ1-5,CASSLGGAFGNQPQHF
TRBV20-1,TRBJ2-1,CSALHGTRMNEQFF
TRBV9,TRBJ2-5,CASSDRIQTSQETQYF
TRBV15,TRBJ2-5,CATSRVWMETQYF
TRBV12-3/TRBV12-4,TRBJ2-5,CASSPGPEQETQYF
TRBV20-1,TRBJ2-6,CSATGLSGANVLTF
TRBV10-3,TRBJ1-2,CAITRGTGGNYGYTF
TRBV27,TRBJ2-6,CASRSGTGISGANVLTF
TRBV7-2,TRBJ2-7,CASSFGLPATYEQYF
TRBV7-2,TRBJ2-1,CASSGRGTSGSYNEQFF
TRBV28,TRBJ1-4,CASSLVGTTLSGEKLFF
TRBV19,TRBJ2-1,CASKFYNEQFF
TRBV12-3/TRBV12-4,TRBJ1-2,CASSFIFQANYGYTF
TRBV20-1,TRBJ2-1,CSARDGNGGGEQFF
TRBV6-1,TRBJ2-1,CASSGARDYWGAEQFF
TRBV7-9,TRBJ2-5,CASSIATGLLRETQYF
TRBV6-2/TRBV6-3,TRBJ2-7,CASSLLRGVSYEQYF
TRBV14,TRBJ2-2,CASSLGQGFGELFF
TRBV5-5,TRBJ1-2,CASSLEGSNYGYTF
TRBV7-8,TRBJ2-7,CASSLAFAAGSPEQYF
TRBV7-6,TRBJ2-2,CASSLEVGQMNTGELFF
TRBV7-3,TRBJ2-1,CASSLTRRIAGGPNEQFF
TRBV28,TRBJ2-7,CASSLSSSGRASDEQYF
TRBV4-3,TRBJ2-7,CASSQDRFGSYEQYF
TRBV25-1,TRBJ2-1,CASSGNPGAGGSYNEQFF
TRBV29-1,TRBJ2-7,CSVEGTTSGLYEQYF
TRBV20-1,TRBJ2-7,CSARDLAEFSYEQYF
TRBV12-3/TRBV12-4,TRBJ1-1,CASSLKMYTEAFF
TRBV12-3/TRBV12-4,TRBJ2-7,CASSLGGTPYEQYF
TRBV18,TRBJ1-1,CASSYRALDTEAFF
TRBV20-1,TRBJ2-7,CSATSPSSYEQYF
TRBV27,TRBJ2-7,CASSRTRYYEQYF
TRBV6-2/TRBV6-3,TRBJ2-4,CASSLGLAVAKNIQYF